Each of the 30 T cell receptor beta chains below was sequenced from the same sample in a study of cytomegalovirus exposure and HLA in healthy donors. 60 Vbeta and 13 Jbeta primers were used in PCR. This table comes from immunoSEQ multiplex PCR, and its TCRdb copy is limited to in-frame clones, with some not included. The data show about 76,000 clones, about 69% seen once. What was sequenced was PBMCs. All receptors derive from a woman between 35 and 50 years old in good health and CMV-seropositive.

CDR3 protein: CASSLLVSAGGNTIYF. CDR3 DNA: TGTGCCAGCAGCCTCCTCGTCTCGGCAGGAGGAAACACCATATATTTT. J is TRBJ1-3 and V is TRBV4-2; D is unresolved. Germline-derived CDR1 and CDR2 are LGHNA and YNFKEQ. Trimming pared 4 bases from V and 4 bases from J, leaving 17 bases between. The CDR3 sequence is 16 residues long.

This rearrangement joins TRBV7-2 to TRBJ2-7; 10 bases fit TRBD2. Trimming cost V 1 base and J 0 bases; bases outside gene matches: 9. Germline CDR1 SGHTA, CDR2 FQGNSA. There are 18 residues in the CDR3. CDR3 DNA sequence: TGTGCCAGCAGCTTAGTGGTAGTAGCGGGGGGCAGCTCCTACGAGCAGTACTTC. Protein sequence: CASSLVVVAGGSSYEQYF.

The gene calls are TRBV7-9 and TRBJ1-2; D might be TRBD1 (5 bases). Germline V gene data show CDR1 as SEHNR and CDR2 as FQNEAQ (reference sequence). V was cut by 2 bases and J by 3 bases, with 10 bases left in between. The CDR3 extends over 14 amino acids. The DNA of the CDR3 is TGTGCCAGCAGCTTACAGGGCTTGGACTATGGCTACACCTTC. Translation: CASSLQGLDYGYTF. The entire variable domain, with the rest obtained from reference TRBV7-9 and TRBJ1-2, is as follows: DTGVSQNPRHKITKRGQNVTFRCDPISEHNRLYWYRQTLGQGPEFLTYFQNEAQLEKSRLLSDRFSAERPKGSFSTLEIQRTEQGDSAMYLCASSLQGLDYGYTFGSGTRLTVV.

This clone was recorded a few times. The genes are TRBV28 and TRBJ2-2; 8 positions match TRBD1. CDR3 length equals 13 residues. V was clipped by 4 bases and J by 6 bases; unmatched bases: 1. Germline CDR1 and CDR2: MDHEN and SYDVKM. CDR3 residues: CASSSRGPGELFF. The CDR3 DNA reads as TGTGCCAGCAGTTCCAGGGGGCCCGGGGAGCTGTTTTTT.

This clone was seen a handful of times. This chain uses TRBV6-5 with TRBJ2-5, with 7 bases that match TRBD2. CDR3 length: 13 residues. J lost 11 bases, V lost 6 bases, and 12 bases had no gene match. The germline gives CDR1 MNHEY, CDR2 SVGAGI. The CDR3 protein is CASSSPLAGEQYF. DNA for the CDR3: TGTGCCAGCAGCTCCCCACTGGCGGGGGAGCAGTACTTC.

The V and J genes are TRBV5-6 and TRBJ2-7, with D maybe TRBD1 (5 bases). V lost 0 bases and J 3 bases, leaving 16 bases between the germline ends. This CDR3 has 16 amino acids. CDR1 and CDR2 from the germline V gene are SGHDT and YYEEEE. CDR3 residues: CASSLVLKGQDYEQYF. CDR3 coding DNA: TGTGCCAGCAGCTTGGTATTGAAGGGGCAGGACTACGAGCAGTACTTC.

V gene TRBV5-4 combines with J gene TRBJ2-3, with 7 bases fitting TRBD2. This CDR3 has 15 residues. CDR1 is SGHNT, CDR2 YYREEE, per germline (reference sequence). V trimming: 2 bases; J trimming: 5 bases; junction bases outside the gene matches: 8. The CDR3 DNA is TGTGCCAGCAGCTTAGCGGGGCCCGAAGAAGATACGCAGTATTTT. It specifies CASSLAGPEEDTQYF.

This chain joins TRBV29-1 and TRBJ1-4, with 9 bases aligning to TRBD1. Germline CDR1 and CDR2: SQVTM and ANQGSEA. The CDR3 contains 14 residues. Germline trimming cut 0 bases from V and 6 bases from J; bases unmatched to any gene: 2. CDR3 coding DNA: TGCAGCGTTGAAGAGACAGGGGGGGATGAAAAACTGTTTTTT. It is translated as CSVEETGGDEKLFF.

A word on this clone: Because it lacks the conserved phenylalanine or tryptophan at the end, this CDR3 is likely a read error. The chain recombines TRBV29-1 with TRBJ1-4, with 8 positions matching TRBD1. V shed 3 bases, J shed 6 bases, and the junction held 3 bases outside the gene matches. This CDR3 region has 13 residues. Germline loops: CDR1 SQVTM, CDR2 ANQGSEA. In DNA form, the CDR3 reads TGCAGCGTTGAGCAGGGGGCGGATGAAAAACTGTTTGTT. It yields the protein CSVEQGADEKLFV.

The genes are TRBV30 and TRBJ1-4; no definite D call. The V gene lost 2 bases and the J gene lost 5 bases, with 12 bases spanning the gap. Germline lookup yields CDR1 GTSNPN and CDR2 SVGIG (reference sequence). The CDR3 loop spans 14 amino acids. The CDR3 bases are TGTGCCTGGAGTCGAACGCGGGCCAATGAAAAACTGTTTTTT. Protein: CAWSRTRANEKLFF.

This clone showed up many times. This rearrangement joins TRBV6-1 to TRBJ1-5; 11 nucleotides line up with TRBD1. V shed 3 bases and J 6 bases; nucleotides not matched to a gene: 4. Germline lookup yields CDR1 MNHNS and CDR2 SASEGT. The CDR3 has 15 residues. The CDR3: CASSEGQGEGQPQHF. The DNA for the CDR3 is TGTGCCAGCAGTGAGGGACAGGGGGAGGGTCAGCCCCAGCATTTT.

The chain carries TRBV7-9 and TRBJ2-7, with 7 positions matching TRBD1. V lost 4 bases, J lost 6 bases, and 3 bases stayed unmatched. The CDR3 runs 12 residues. Germline V lookup: CDR1 SEHNR, CDR2 FQNEAQ (reference sequence). CDR3 amino acids: CASSSTGTEQYF. The CDR3 DNA sequence: TGTGCCAGCAGCTCGACAGGGACCGAGCAGTACTTC.

The rearrangement uses TRBV6-1 and TRBJ1-1, with D hard to call. CDR3 size: 15 residues. CDR1 and CDR2 (germline): MNHNS, SASEGT. The V and J ends lost 4 bases and 3 bases respectively, with 15 bases between them. The CDR3 DNA reads as TGTGCCAGCAGTGGCACTACCGGCTTCTACACTGAAGCTTTCTTT. This gives the protein CASSGTTGFYTEAFF.

The chain employs TRBV5-1 and TRBJ1-5, with TRBD1 as a possible D gene (5 bases). V gave up 0 bases and J gave up 4 bases, with 8 bases separating them. Germline CDR1 is SGHRS and CDR2 is YFSETQ. This CDR3 spans 14 amino acids. Here the CDR3 reads CASSLEGLNQPQHF. The DNA of the CDR3 is TGCGCCAGCAGCTTGGAGGGGTTGAATCAGCCCCAGCATTTT. Together with reference TRBV5-1 and TRBJ1-5, the CDR3 gives the full variable domain: KAGVTQTPRYLIKTRGQQVTLSCSPISGHRSVSWYQQTPGQGLQFLFEYFSETQRNKGNFPGRFSGRQFSNSRSEMNVSTLELGDSALYLCASSLEGLNQPQHFGDGTRLSIL.

The rearrangement uses TRBV7-9 and TRBJ1-1; D perhaps matches TRBD1 (5 bases). Germline V gene sequence: CDR1 SEHNR, CDR2 FQNEAQ (reference sequence). This CDR3 region has 12 residues. V shed 6 bases and J shed 8 bases, with 13 bases lying between them. DNA of the CDR3: TGTGCCAGCAGGTATATGGACAAAGAAGCTTTCTTT. This translates into CASRYMDKEAFF. The full variable domain, completed using reference TRBV7-9 and TRBJ1-1, is DTGVSQNPRHKITKRGQNVTFRCDPISEHNRLYWYRQTLGQGPEFLTYFQNEAQLEKSRLLSDRFSAERPKGSFSTLEIQRTEQGDSAMYLCASRYMDKEAFFGQGTRLTVV.

The V call is TRBV7-9, the J call TRBJ1-2; D is ambiguous. The CDR3 length is 13 residues. V was pared by 7 bases and J by 5 bases, with 14 bases between. The germline V gene has CDR1 SEHNR and CDR2 FQNEAQ (reference sequence). The CDR3 loop reads CASNLIVSYGYTF. CDR3 in DNA: TGTGCCAGCAACCTGATCGTGAGTTATGGCTACACCTTC.

CDR3: CASRPPLANNEQFF. The CDR3 DNA is TGTGCCAGCAGACCGCCCCTAGCAAACAATGAGCAGTTCTTC. This rearrangement joins TRBV27 to TRBJ2-1, with D possibly matching TRBD2 (5 bases). This CDR3 is built from 14 residues. Per the germline V gene, CDR1 is MNHEY and CDR2 is SMNVEV (reference sequence). V was shortened by 6 bases and J by 5 bases, with 14 bases between the two germline ends.

The CDR3, as DNA: TGTGCCAGCAGCCCCCCTGGAGCGCACTACAATGAGCAGTTCTTC. This encodes CASSPPGAHYNEQFF. This chain uses TRBV7-6 with TRBJ2-1; D is undetermined. V lost 5 bases to trimming and J lost 3 bases, with 14 bases between them. The CDR3 length is 15 residues. The germline gives CDR1 SGHVS, CDR2 FNYEAQ.

The gene calls are TRBV5-1 and TRBJ2-1; TRBD2 aligns across 9 bases. V shed 1 base, J shed 5 bases, and the junction held 4 bases outside the gene matches. From germline, CDR1 is SGHRS and CDR2 YFSETQ. This CDR3 spans 15 amino acids. CDR3 nucleotides: TGCGCCAGCAGCTTGTCTAGCGGGAACAACAATGAGCAGTTCTTC. Its translation: CASSLSSGNNNEQFF.

The CDR3 nucleotides are TGTGCCAGCAGCGCGGGTAGTGTTAGCAATCAGCCCCAGCATTTT. Protein: CASSAGSVSNQPQHF. J is TRBJ1-5 and V is TRBV7-9; D not certain. The ends were cut back, 5 bases at V and 0 bases at J, with 11 bases in the middle. The CDR3 covers 15 residues. Germline values: CDR1 SEHNR, CDR2 FQNEAQ (reference sequence).

The rearrangement joins TRBV5-4 to TRBJ2-1, with D possibly TRBD1 on 5 matching bases. V was shortened by 4 bases and J by 6 bases, with 8 bases between the two germline ends. The V gene's germline CDR1 is SGHNT and CDR2 YYREEE (reference sequence). The CDR3 spans 12 residues. The CDR3 reads CASSADSNEQFF. DNA for the CDR3: TGTGCCAGCAGCGCAGACAGCAATGAGCAGTTCTTC.

The chain uses TRBV27 and TRBJ2-1, with D possibly TRBD1 on 5 matching bases. The CDR3 is made up of 16 amino acids. CDR1 is MNHEY and CDR2 is SMNVEV in the germline V gene (reference sequence). Trimming left V 4 bases short and J 7 bases short, with 20 bases between. The CDR3 bases are TGTGCCAGCAGTTCACGGACACCGGTCTTCTCTAATGAGCAGTTCTTC. This gives the protein CASSSRTPVFSNEQFF.

The chain is built from TRBV5-1 and TRBJ1-1; TRBD1 might be the D (5 bases). Germline V lookup: CDR1 SGHRS, CDR2 YFSETQ. Between the trimmed V and J ends, which lost 4 bases and 5 bases, there was a span of 21 bases. This CDR3 is 16 amino acids long. The CDR3 DNA sequence: TGCGCCAGCAGCCAGGCCGAGGGAGGGGTGTGGACTGAAGCTTTCTTT. Residues: CASSQAEGGVWTEAFF.

This clone is deemed medium-sized. The chain has TRBV6-6 and TRBJ1-2; the D gene is possibly TRBD1 (6 bases). Germline V CDR1 and CDR2: MNHNY, SVGAGI (reference sequence). Trimming left V 6 bases short and J 3 bases short, with 20 bases between. The length of the CDR3 is 16 residues. The chain's CDR3 is CASSDGLRTVHYGYTF. CDR3 bases: TGTGCCAGCAGCGACGGCCTGAGGACAGTTCACTATGGCTACACCTTC.

The chain couples TRBV19 to TRBJ1-1; unclear D gene. Looked up from germline, CDR1 is LNHDA and CDR2 is SQIVND (reference sequence). The CDR3 is 12 residues long. Trimming pared 3 bases from V and 6 bases from J, leaving 8 bases between. CDR3 DNA: TGTGCCAGTAGTATGCGGAGGGCTGAAGCTTTCTTT. This codes for CASSMRRAEAFF.

There are a few counts of this clone. The chain uses TRBV19 and TRBJ2-1, with TRBD1 matching over 9 bases. The CDR3 is 16 residues long. The V segment lost 1 base and the J segment 7 bases; nucleotides outside the gene matches: 8. The V gene's germline CDR1 is LNHDA and CDR2 SQIVND (reference sequence). DNA of the CDR3: TGTGCCAGTAGTATAGTGGGGACAGGGCGATGGAATGAGCAGTTCTTC. This gives the protein CASSIVGTGRWNEQFF.

The J gene is TRBJ1-2, the V gene TRBV18; unclear D gene. Per the germline V gene, CDR1 is KGHSH and CDR2 is LQKENI. Trimming stripped 3 bases from V and 4 bases from J, with 12 bases between. This CDR3 spans 14 amino acids. The CDR3 is CASSPADLGYGYTF. CDR3 DNA sequence: TGTGCCAGCTCACCGGCGGATCTTGGCTATGGCTACACCTTC. The full variable domain, its missing parts supplied by reference TRBV18 and TRBJ1-2, is NAGVMQNPRHLVRRRGQEARLRCSPMKGHSHVYWYRQLPEEGLKFMVYLQKENIIDESGMPKERFSAEFPKEGPSILRIQQVVRGDSAAYFCASSPADLGYGYTFGSGTRLTVV.

This clone was found a few times. The CDR3 reads CASTRQATSPLHF. CDR3 coding DNA: TGTGCCAGCACCCGACAGGCGACTTCACCCCTCCACTTT. The V and J genes are TRBV5-6 and TRBJ1-6; D possibly corresponds to TRBD1 (6 bases). Between the trimmed V and J ends, which lost 6 bases and 9 bases, there was a span of 13 bases. This CDR3 is 13 amino acids long. The V gene's germline CDR1 is SGHDT and CDR2 YYEEEE. Looking up the rest from reference TRBV5-6 and TRBJ1-6 gives the full variable domain: DAGVTQSPTHLIKTRGQQVTLRCSPKSGHDTVSWYQQALGQGPQFIFQYYEEEERQRGNFPDRFSGHQFPNYSSELNVNALLLGDSALYLCASTRQATSPLHFGNGTRLTVT.

The chain links TRBV5-6 to TRBJ2-5; D not certain. V lost 1 base to trimming and J lost 5 bases, with 3 bases between them. There are 11 residues in the CDR3. Germline values: CDR1 SGHDT, CDR2 YYEEEE. For the CDR3, the DNA is TGTGCCAGCAGCTTGTATGAGACCCAGTACTTC. It yields the protein CASSLYETQYF.

This clone was detected only once. The chain employs TRBV19 and TRBJ2-1; possible D gene TRBD2, 6 bases. Between the trimmed V and J ends, which lost 9 bases and 8 bases, there was a span of 17 bases. Germline V CDR1 and CDR2: LNHDA, SQIVND (reference sequence). The CDR3 is 13 amino acids. CDR3 loop: CASTQDYPHEQFF. Written as DNA, the CDR3 is TGTGCCAGCACCCAGGACTACCCCCATGAGCAGTTCTTC.